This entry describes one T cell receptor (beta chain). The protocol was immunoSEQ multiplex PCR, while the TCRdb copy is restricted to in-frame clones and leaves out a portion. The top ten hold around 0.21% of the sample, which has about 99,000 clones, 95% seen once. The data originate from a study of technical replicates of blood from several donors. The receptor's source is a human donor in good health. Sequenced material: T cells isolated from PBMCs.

This chain's CDR3 is CASSRQVGTEAFF. As DNA, the CDR3 is TGTGCCAGCAGCAGGCAGGTAGGAACTGAAGCTTTCTTT. V and J are TRBV2 and TRBJ1-1, with D uncertain. CDR1 and CDR2 from the germline V gene are SNHLY and FYNNEI. CDR3 length: 13 residues. Trimming cost V 6 bases and J 5 bases, with 13 bases left between them.